One and the same sample provided the 27 T cell receptor beta chains below, sequenced in a study of T cell responses to AZD1222 COVID-19 vaccine. Data came from immunoSEQ multiplex PCR; TCRdb stores just in-frame clones and leaves some out. The data contain 150,000 to 200,000 clones, just over 85% of them singletons. Material: peripheral blood, obtained 28 days after the second AZD1222 dose. The receptors were sampled from an adult who received the AZD1222 COVID-19 vaccine.

V is TRBV5-5 and J is TRBJ2-7; the match to TRBD1 covers 11 bases. Looked up from germline, CDR1 is SGHKS and CDR2 is YYEKEE (reference sequence). This CDR3 has 18 amino acids. The V and J ends lost 2 bases and 4 bases, in that order; junction bases with no gene match: 14. The chain's CDR3 is CASSFEGPGQGAKYEQYF. The DNA of the CDR3 is TGTGCCAGCAGCTTCGAGGGCCCAGGACAGGGGGCTAAGTACGAGCAGTACTTC.

The chain links TRBV28 to TRBJ1-2, with D possibly matching TRBD1 (6 bases). The V end lost 6 bases, the J end lost 8 bases, and 19 bases lay between the germline ends. This CDR3 comprises 14 residues. Germline V gene sequence: CDR1 MDHEN, CDR2 SYDVKM. CDR3 DNA: TGTGCCAGCAGCGTTAGGACAGCCGGCGGAGGCTACACCTTC. Translating it yields CASSVRTAGGGYTF.

This sequence joins TRBV3-1 (or the pseudogene TRBV3-2) and TRBJ1-1; unclear D gene. V shed 2 bases and J shed 1 base, with 11 bases lying between them. The CDR3 is 15 amino acids. CDR1 LGHDT and CDR2 YNNKEL come from the germline V gene (reference sequence). CDR3 region: CASSQIYRANTEAFF. In nucleotides, the CDR3 is TGTGCCAGCAGCCAAATCTACCGGGCGAACACTGAAGCTTTCTTT.

This clone was seen just once. V is TRBV7-2 and J is TRBJ2-3, with no clear D. CDR1 is SGHTA, CDR2 FQGNSA, per germline. Trimming took 3 bases from V and 2 from J, leaving 9 bases between them. This CDR3 is built from 14 residues. CDR3 region: CASSFSPDTDTQYF. DNA of the CDR3: TGTGCCAGCAGCTTTAGTCCGGACACAGATACGCAGTATTTT.

This chain links TRBV7-9 with TRBJ2-1; 7 nucleotides match TRBD2. Trimming cost V 0 bases and J 8 bases; bases outside gene matches: 16. The germline V gene has CDR1 SEHNR and CDR2 FQNEAQ (reference sequence). This CDR3 comprises 18 residues. CDR3 amino acids: CASSLALIPKPGGDEQFF. DNA of the CDR3: TGTGCCAGCAGCTTAGCGCTAATCCCCAAGCCGGGGGGAGATGAGCAGTTCTTC.

The V and J genes are TRBV13 and TRBJ1-1; perhaps TRBD1 as D (6 bases). There are 15 residues in the CDR3. Germline CDR1 reads PRHDT; CDR2 reads FYEKMQ (reference sequence). With 2 bases removed from V and 0 bases from J, the gap between germline ends came to 10 bases. The CDR3 nucleotides are TGTGCCAGCAGCTTAACGACAGGTTTGAACACTGAAGCTTTCTTT. Its translation: CASSLTTGLNTEAFF.

The chain carries TRBV6-5 and TRBJ1-3, with TRBD1 as a possible D gene (6 bases). V was pared by 5 bases and J by 4 bases, with 15 bases between. The CDR3 totals 15 residues. The germline V gene encodes CDR1 MNHEY and CDR2 SVGAGI. CDR3 bases: TGTGCCAGCAGTCGGACCGGGGGGCGAGGAAACACCATATATTTT. Amino acid sequence: CASSRTGGRGNTIYF.

This sequence joins TRBV7-2 and TRBJ1-2; D unresolved. The CDR3 is 14 amino acids. The V end lost 2 bases, the J end lost 8 bases, and 15 bases lay between the germline ends. CDR1 is SGHTA, CDR2 FQGNSA, per germline. CDR3 residues: CASSLKIEMRGYTF. The CDR3 DNA is TGTGCCAGCAGCTTAAAAATCGAGATGCGGGGCTACACCTTC.

The genes are TRBV29-1 and TRBJ2-7, with 8 bases that match TRBD2. The CDR3 totals 13 residues. Per germline, CDR1 SQVTM and CDR2 ANQGSEA. After removal of 3 bases from V and 4 bases from J, the junction contained 5 bases not matched to a gene. CDR3 region: CSVEASGPYEQYF. The CDR3 bases are TGCAGCGTTGAGGCTAGCGGGCCTTACGAGCAGTACTTC.

The V gene is TRBV21-1, the J gene TRBJ1-2; no check of the table's D call, TRBD1, against the DNA was made. TRBV21-1 is flagged as a pseudogene. This CDR3 is built from 20 residues. The DNA for the CDR3 is TGTGCCAGCAGCACAAAACCCCCGGGTAGGGGGTTAAGAGCTAACTATGGCTACACCTTC. This gives the protein CASSTKPPGRGLRANYGYTF.

V is TRBV10-2 and J is TRBJ2-1; possible D gene TRBD2, 7 bases. V lost 2 bases and J 4 bases, leaving 12 bases between the germline ends. This CDR3 spans 15 amino acids. CDR1 and CDR2 from the germline V gene are WSHSY and SAAADI. This chain's CDR3 is CASSEPGGHYNEQFF. CDR3 bases: TGCGCCAGCAGTGAGCCGGGGGGCCATTACAATGAGCAGTTCTTC.

The chain carries TRBV27 and TRBJ2-7, with 8 nucleotides matching TRBD1. The germline V gene has CDR1 MNHEY and CDR2 SMNVEV (reference sequence). The trim removed 5 bases at V and 0 bases at J, leaving 15 bases unmatched. This CDR3 contains 18 residues. The chain's CDR3 is CASSPPPRGPTSSYEQYF. The CDR3 bases are TGTGCCAGCAGTCCCCCGCCCAGGGGGCCCACTAGCTCCTACGAGCAGTACTTC.

The chain combines TRBV19 with TRBJ2-2, with D maybe TRBD2 (6 bases). From germline, CDR1 is LNHDA and CDR2 SQIVND (reference sequence). This CDR3 has 14 amino acids. The ends were cut back, 3 bases at V and 5 bases at J, with 10 bases in the middle. CDR3 residues: CASSISGTTGELFF. Written as DNA, the CDR3 is TGTGCCAGTAGTATCTCGGGGACTACCGGGGAGCTGTTTTTT.

The sample holds a few counts of this clone. The rearrangement links TRBV7-2 to TRBJ1-5; D may be TRBD1 (5 bases). This CDR3 region has 14 residues. Deletions cut 4 bases from V and 4 bases from J, with 11 bases between. CDR1 and CDR2 (germline): SGHTA, FQGNSA. As DNA, the CDR3 is TGTGCCAGCAGCTCGGGGGGTGGGAATCAGCCCCAGCATTTT. It translates to CASSSGGGNQPQHF.

The rearrangement joins TRBV11-2 to TRBJ1-5, with TRBD1 as a possible D gene (6 bases). Trimming stripped 0 bases from V and 11 bases from J, with 14 bases between. This CDR3 is 14 amino acids long. The germline V gene encodes CDR1 SGHAT and CDR2 FQNNGV. In nucleotides, the CDR3 is TGTGCCAGCAGCTTAGACGGAAACAGGGCAGCCCAGCATTTT. Encoded protein: CASSLDGNRAAQHF. Looking up the rest from reference TRBV11-2 and TRBJ1-5 gives the full variable domain: EAGVAQSPRYKIIEKRQSVAFWCNPISGHATLYWYQQILGQGPKLLIQFQNNGVVDDSQLPKDRFSAERLKGVDSTLKIQPAKLEDSAVYLCASSLDGNRAAQHFGDGTRLSIL.

The chain combines TRBV18 with TRBJ2-2; D is unclear. The CDR3 is made up of 13 amino acids. Germline V gives CDR1 KGHSH, CDR2 LQKENI. V was cut by 3 bases and J by 4 bases, with 6 bases left in between. As DNA, the CDR3 is TGTGCCAGCTCACCCCAACCCACCGGGGAGCTGTTTTTT. Translated, it gives CASSPQPTGELFF.

This chain joins TRBV14 and TRBJ1-5; D remains unclear. In germline, CDR1 is SGHDN, CDR2 FVKESK. The V and J ends lost 6 bases and 2 bases respectively, with 11 bases between them. The CDR3 sequence is 14 residues long. This CDR3 is CASRQPRRNQPQHF. CDR3 in DNA: TGTGCCAGCAGGCAGCCGAGGCGCAATCAGCCCCAGCATTTT.

The sample holds one count of this clone. The chain links TRBV18 to TRBJ1-2; 11 positions agree with TRBD1. From germline, CDR1 is KGHSH and CDR2 LQKENI. The trim removed 3 bases at V and 8 bases at J, leaving 8 bases unmatched. This CDR3 region has 15 residues. The CDR3 coding sequence is TGTGCCAGCTCACCGTCCCCGGACAGGGGGCGAGGCTACACCTTC. Translation gives CASSPSPDRGRGYTF.

The J gene is TRBJ1-2, the V gene TRBV5-6, with 8 nucleotides matching TRBD1. V dropped 6 bases and J dropped 8; count of bases not matched to a gene: 12. Germline CDR1 is SGHDT and CDR2 is YYEEEE. CDR3 length equals 14 residues. DNA of the CDR3: TGTGCCAGCACCCGCAGGGGGCGGAACGACGGCTACACCTTC. Translated: CASTRRGRNDGYTF. Full variable domain (outside the CDR3, taken from reference TRBV5-6 and TRBJ1-2): DAGVTQSPTHLIKTRGQQVTLRCSPKSGHDTVSWYQQALGQGPQFIFQYYEEEERQRGNFPDRFSGHQFPNYSSELNVNALLLGDSALYLCASTRRGRNDGYTFGSGTRLTVV.

The chain recombines TRBV5-8 with TRBJ1-5; perhaps TRBD1 as D (6 bases). CDR1 and CDR2 from the germline V gene are SGHTS and YDEGEE. The CDR3 loop spans 14 amino acids. Trimming stripped 7 bases from V and 7 bases from J, with 18 bases between. The CDR3 coding sequence is TGTGCCAGCGCGGACAGTGGGGGCGGGCAGCCCCAGCATTTT. This codes for CASADSGGGQPQHF.

This sequence joins TRBV28 and TRBJ1-5, with 7 bases that match TRBD1. This CDR3 has 13 amino acids. CDR1 and CDR2 (germline): MDHEN, SYDVKM. Trimming removed 6 bases from V and 3 bases from J; junction bases left unmatched: 2. The CDR3 sequence is CASRGTANQPQHF. As DNA, the CDR3 is TGTGCCAGCAGAGGGACAGCCAATCAGCCCCAGCATTTT.

V usage is TRBV2 and J usage is TRBJ2-7; 14 bases agree with TRBD2. The CDR3 totals 16 residues. Germline V gene data show CDR1 as SNHLY and CDR2 as FYNNEI. Unmatched junction bases numbered 6, after V lost 5 bases and J lost 3 bases. The chain's CDR3 is CASSYGTSGGNYEQYF. The CDR3 DNA sequence: TGTGCCAGCAGTTATGGGACTAGCGGGGGAAACTACGAGCAGTACTTC.

The gene calls are TRBV6-2 or TRBV6-3 and TRBJ2-1; possibly TRBD1 or TRBD2 for D (6 bases each). V lost 6 bases, J lost 0 bases, and 12 bases lay in between. In germline, CDR1 is MNHEY, CDR2 SVGEGT. CDR3 length: 15 residues. The CDR3 bases are TGTGCCAGCAGCCCCGGGGGCCCCTCCTACAATGAGCAGTTCTTC. Protein: CASSPGGPSYNEQFF.

The V gene is TRBV6-5, the J gene TRBJ2-2; D unclear. V lost 6 bases to trimming and J lost 2 bases, with 13 bases between them. The germline V gene has CDR1 MNHEY and CDR2 SVGAGI. CDR3 length equals 15 residues. CDR3 in amino acids: CASRSFRVNTGELFF. The CDR3 coding sequence is TGTGCCAGCAGGTCGTTTAGGGTAAACACCGGGGAGCTGTTTTTT.

This clone was observed a single time. The chain employs TRBV28 and TRBJ1-1; D remains unclear. Between the trimmed V and J ends, which lost 2 bases and 1 base, there was a span of 8 bases. The CDR3 extends over 14 amino acids. Germline V gene data show CDR1 as MDHEN and CDR2 as SYDVKM. The CDR3 spells CASSLGRPNTEAFF. CDR3 in DNA: TGTGCCAGCAGTTTAGGCAGGCCGAACACTGAAGCTTTCTTT.

CDR3 sequence: CASSQVPGGWPQHF. CDR3 bases: TGTGCCAGCAGCCAAGTACCAGGGGGCTGGCCCCAGCATTTT. V and J are TRBV3-1 (or the pseudogene TRBV3-2) and TRBJ1-5, with 8 bases aligning to TRBD1. Germline lookup yields CDR1 LGHDT and CDR2 YNNKEL (reference sequence). This CDR3 is 14 amino acids long. The V and J ends lost 1 base and 9 bases, in that order; junction bases with no gene match: 5.

J is TRBJ1-4 and V is TRBV27; maybe TRBD1 (5 bases). The CDR3 has 14 residues. Germline CDR1 MNHEY, CDR2 SMNVEV (reference sequence). The ends were cut back, 2 bases at V and 3 bases at J, with 7 bases in the middle. As DNA, the CDR3 is TGTGCCAGCAGTTTAACGGGGGCTAATGAAAAACTGTTTTTT. This encodes CASSLTGANEKLFF.